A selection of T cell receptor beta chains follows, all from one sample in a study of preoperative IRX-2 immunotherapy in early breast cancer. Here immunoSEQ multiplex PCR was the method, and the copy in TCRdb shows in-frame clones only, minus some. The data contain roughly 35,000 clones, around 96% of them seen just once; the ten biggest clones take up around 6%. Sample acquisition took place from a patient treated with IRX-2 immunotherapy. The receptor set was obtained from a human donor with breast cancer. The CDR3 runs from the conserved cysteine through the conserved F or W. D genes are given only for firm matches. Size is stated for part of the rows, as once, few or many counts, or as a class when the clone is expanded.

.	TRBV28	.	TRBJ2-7	TGTGCCAGCAGACCTTTGAAGCGGGTGGAATCCTACGAGCAGTACTTC	CASRPLKRVESYEQYF
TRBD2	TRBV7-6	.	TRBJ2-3	TGTGCCAGCAGCTTAGCCCAAACTAGCGGGGGGATCTTAGATACGCAGTATTTT	CASSLAQTSGGILDTQYF
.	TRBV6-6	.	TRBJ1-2	TGTGCCAGCAGTTACTCGGGCAGGGGATCCTATGGCTACACCTTC	CASSYSGRGSYGYTF
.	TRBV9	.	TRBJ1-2	TGTGCCAGCAGCGTAGATGGCAGCAGCTATGGCTACACCTTC	CASSVDGSSYGYTF
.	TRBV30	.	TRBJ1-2	TGTGCCTGGAGTAGGAGACAGGCGGCCGCTAGCTACACCTTC	CAWSRRQAAASYTF
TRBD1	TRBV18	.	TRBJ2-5	TGTGCCAGCTCACGGACAGGGGTTCGAGAGACCCAGTACTTC	CASSRTGVRETQYF
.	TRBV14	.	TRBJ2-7	TGTGCCAGCAGCCAAGTCGGCAGGAAAGGGGGCGAGCAGTACTTC	CASSQVGRKGGEQYF
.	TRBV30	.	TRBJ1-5	TGTGCCTGGAACAACAGGGTTGATCAGCCCCAGCATTTT	CAWNNRVDQPQHF
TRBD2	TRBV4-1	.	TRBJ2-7	TGCGCCAGCAGCCCGAACCCACTGGGAGGGGGACTAGCGGGAGCCTCCTACGAGCAGTACTTC	CASSPNPLGGGLAGASYEQYF
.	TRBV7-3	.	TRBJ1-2	TGTGCCAGCAGTTCGGCCCCTGGCTATGGCTACACCTTC	CASSSAPGYGYTF
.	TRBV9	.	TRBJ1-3	TGTGCCAGCAGCCAATCTTCATCCATCCCTGGAAACACCATATATTTT	CASSQSSSIPGNTIYF
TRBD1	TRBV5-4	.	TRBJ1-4	TGTGCCAGCGGCAATCAGGGGGAAGGGGAAAAACTGTTTTTT	CASGNQGEGEKLFF
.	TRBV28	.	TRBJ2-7	TGTGCCAGCAGTTTACTAGGAGGGCTATACTACGAGCAGTACTTC	CASSLLGGLYYEQYF
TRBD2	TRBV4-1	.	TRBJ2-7	TGCGCCAGCAGCCAAGGGACTAGTTTTAAGTACTTC	CASSQGTSFKYF
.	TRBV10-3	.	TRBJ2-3	TGTGCCATCAGTGACAACACAGATACGCAGTATTTT	CAISDNTDTQYF
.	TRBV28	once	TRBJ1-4	TGTGCCAGCAGTTTTTTGCCAGGTTCGGGGTCTGAAAAACTGTTTTTT	CASSFLPGSGSEKLFF
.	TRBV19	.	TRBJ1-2	TGTGCCAGTAGTACTATTAACTATGGCTACACCTTC	CASSTINYGYTF
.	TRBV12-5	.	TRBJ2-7	TGTGCTAGTGGTTTGGGCGGGCTCGAGCAGTACTTC	CASGLGGLEQYF
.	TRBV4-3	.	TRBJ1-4	TGCGCCAGCAGCCAAGAGTGGCGGACTAATGAAAAACTGTTTTTT	CASSQEWRTNEKLFF
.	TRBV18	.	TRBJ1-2	TGTGCCAGCTCACGATGGGGGGAGATAAACTATGGCTACACCTTC	CASSRWGEINYGYTF
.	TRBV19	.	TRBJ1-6	TGTGCCAGTAGTATTCTAAAAGAGAATTCACCCCTCCACTTT	CASSILKENSPLHF
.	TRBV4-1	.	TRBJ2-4	TGCGCCAGCAGCCCTTTCCCGCGTAATCCAGCCAAAAACATTCAGTACTTC	CASSPFPRNPAKNIQYF
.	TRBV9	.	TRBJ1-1	TGTGCCAGCAGCGTAGAAGGTAGTTGGGGACGGGGCACTGAAGCTTTCTTT	CASSVEGSWGRGTEAFF
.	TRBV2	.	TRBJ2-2	TGTGCCAGCAGGATTGAGAGGGAGACCGGGGAGCTGTTTTTT	CASRIERETGELFF
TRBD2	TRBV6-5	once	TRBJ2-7	TGTGCCAGCAGTTACTCGATTAGCGGGAGTATGGAGCAGTACTTC	CASSYSISGSMEQYF
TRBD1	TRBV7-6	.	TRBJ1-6	TGTGCCAGCAGCCTAGGGACAGGGACGATTAATTCACCCCTCCACTTT	CASSLGTGTINSPLHF
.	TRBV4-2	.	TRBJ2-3	TGTGCCAGCAGCCAAGATCTGAGGTCATGGGTAGTCAACTTCGCAGATACGCAGTATTTT	CASSQDLRSWVVNFADTQYF
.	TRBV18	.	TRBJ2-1	TGTGCCAGCTCACCAGTGCAAGGGACGGCCTACAATGAGCAGTTCTTC	CASSPVQGTAYNEQFF
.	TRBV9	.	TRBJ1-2	TGTGCCAGCAGCGTAATAGTAGGGAATGGCTACACCTTC	CASSVIVGNGYTF
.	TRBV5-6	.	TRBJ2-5	TGTGCCAGCAGTTATAGGGAGGCTGGGGAGACCCAGTACTTC	CASSYREAGETQYF
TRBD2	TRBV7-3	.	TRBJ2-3	TGTGCCAGCAGCTTAGGGGGACTAAGCACAGATACGCAGTATTTT	CASSLGGLSTDTQYF
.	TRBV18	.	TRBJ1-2	TGTGCCAGCTCACCGGAGAGTGGCTACACCTTC	CASSPESGYTF
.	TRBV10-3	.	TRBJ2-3	TGTTCCAGCGGGGGACAGGCAGATACGCAGTATTTT	CSSGGQADTQYF
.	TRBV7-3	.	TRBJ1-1	TGTGCCAGCAGCTTAGGGGGCCGTCGGAACACTGAAGCTTTCTTT	CASSLGGRRNTEAFF
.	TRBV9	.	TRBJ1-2	TGTGCCAGCAGCGTAGGTGGGGGGACCTCTTCGGGCTACACCTTC	CASSVGGGTSSGYTF
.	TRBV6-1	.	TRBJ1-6	TGTGCCAGCAGTGTCCGGGTCCGACAGGTCTATAATTCACCCCTCCACTTT	CASSVRVRQVYNSPLHF
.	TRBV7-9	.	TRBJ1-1	TGTGCCAGCACTGGGACGGTGGGCACTGAAGCTTTCTTT	CASTGTVGTEAFF
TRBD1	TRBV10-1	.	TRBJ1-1	TGCGCCAGCACCCGGACAGGGACCACTGAAGCTTTCTTT	CASTRTGTTEAFF
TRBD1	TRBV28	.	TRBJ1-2	TGTGCCAGCAGAAAGACAGGGAAAGGCGGCTACACCTTC	CASRKTGKGGYTF
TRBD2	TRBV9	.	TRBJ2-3	TGTGCCAGCAGCGTAGATCCGGGGGGGCCCACAGATACGCAGTATTTT	CASSVDPGGPTDTQYF
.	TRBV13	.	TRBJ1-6	TGTGCCAGCAGCTTAACCGGGGATTCACCCCTCCACTTT	CASSLTGDSPLHF
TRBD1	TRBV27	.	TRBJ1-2	TGTGCCAGCAGGCAAGCAGGGGGGTTAGACTATGGCTACACCTTC	CASRQAGGLDYGYTF
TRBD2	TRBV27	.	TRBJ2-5	TGTGCCAGCAGCCCCTCGAGGGCGCCCGGGGGGAACCAGTACTTC	CASSPSRAPGGNQYF
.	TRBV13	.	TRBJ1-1	TGTGCCAGCAGCTTCCCAGGGATGGAAGCTTTCTTT	CASSFPGMEAFF
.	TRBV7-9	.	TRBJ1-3	TGTGCCAGCAGCCGTACAGGGCGCTCTGGAAACACCATATATTTT	CASSRTGRSGNTIYF
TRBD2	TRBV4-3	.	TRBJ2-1	TGCGCCAGCAGCCAAGGACTAGCACCGTACAATGAGCAGTTCTTC	CASSQGLAPYNEQFF
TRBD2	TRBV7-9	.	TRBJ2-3	TGTGCCAGCAGCCCCCCGGGGCGGGAGATGGATACGCAGTATTTT	CASSPPGREMDTQYF
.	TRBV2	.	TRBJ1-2	TGTGCCAGCAGTGAACAGGGTAATAAATATGGCTACACCTTC	CASSEQGNKYGYTF
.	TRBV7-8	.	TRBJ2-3	TGTGCCAGCAGCCAAACGAGGGCAGATACGCAGTATTTT	CASSQTRADTQYF
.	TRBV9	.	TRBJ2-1	TGTGCCAGCAGCGATCCAGGTTCACAGTTCTTC	CASSDPGSQFF
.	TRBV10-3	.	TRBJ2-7	TGTGCCATCAGTGATGGGGTCTCCTACGAGCAGTACTTC	CAISDGVSYEQYF
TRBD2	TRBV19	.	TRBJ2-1	TGTGCCAGTAGTATAGTTCTAGCGGGTTACAATGAGCAGTTCTTC	CASSIVLAGYNEQFF
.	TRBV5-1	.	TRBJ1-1	TGCGCCAGCAGCCTGGACGTACGAACCTCTTTCTTT	CASSLDVRTSFF
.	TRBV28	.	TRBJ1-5	TGTGCCAGCAGTTTAGGTGGCAACAATCAGCCCCAGCATTTT	CASSLGGNNQPQHF
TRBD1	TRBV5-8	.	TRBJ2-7	TGTGCCAGCAGTGGGACAGGGCTCTACGAGCAGTACTTC	CASSGTGLYEQYF